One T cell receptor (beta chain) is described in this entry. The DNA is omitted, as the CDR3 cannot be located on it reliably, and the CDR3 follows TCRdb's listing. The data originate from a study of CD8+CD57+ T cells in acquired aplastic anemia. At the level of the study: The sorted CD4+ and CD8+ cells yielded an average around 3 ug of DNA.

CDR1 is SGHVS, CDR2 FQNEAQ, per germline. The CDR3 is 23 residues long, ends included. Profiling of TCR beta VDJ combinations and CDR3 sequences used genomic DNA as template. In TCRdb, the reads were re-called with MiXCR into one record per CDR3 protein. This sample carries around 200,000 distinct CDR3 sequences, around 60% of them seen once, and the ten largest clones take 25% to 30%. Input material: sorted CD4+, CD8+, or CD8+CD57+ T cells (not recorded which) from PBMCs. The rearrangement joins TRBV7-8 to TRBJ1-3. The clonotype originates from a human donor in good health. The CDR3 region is CASSLSRSGRRPEAFFGQGTIYF.